Shown below are 29 T cell receptor beta chains from a single sample sequenced in a study of blood T cell repertoires in COVID-19. The method was immunoSEQ multiplex PCR; TCRdb's version includes in-frame clones alone and lacks a portion of them. The table lists around 110,000 clones, just over 85% of them singletons, with 4% to 5.5% in the top ten. The sequencing sample was made of peripheral blood. These TCRs come from a man aged 40-50 years with acute or convalescent COVID-19.

This chain uses TRBV6-5 with TRBJ2-1; 9 bases match TRBD1. Looked up from germline, CDR1 is MNHEY and CDR2 is SVGAGI. V shed 5 bases and J 6 bases; nucleotides not matched to a gene: 8. CDR3 size: 15 residues. The CDR3 here is CASSQGQGGGNEQFF. The CDR3 nucleotides read TGTGCCAGCAGTCAGGGACAGGGAGGGGGCAATGAGCAGTTCTTC.

V usage is TRBV11-2 and J usage is TRBJ2-5; 9 nucleotides match TRBD1. CDR1 and CDR2 from the germline V gene are SGHAT and FQNNGV. The CDR3 sequence is 15 residues long. With V trimmed by 4 bases and J by 5 bases, 8 bases remained unmatched. CDR3 nucleotides: TGTGCCAGCAGCTACACACAGGGGGCTAGGGAGACCCAGTACTTC. The encoded protein is CASSYTQGARETQYF.

In DNA form, the CDR3 reads TGTGCCAGCTCACTGTCAAATTCCTACGAGCAGTACTTC. This gives the protein CASSLSNSYEQYF. The J gene is TRBJ2-7, the V gene TRBV18, with no clear D. The CDR3 consists of 13 residues. V shed 4 bases and J shed 1 base, with 8 bases lying between them. CDR1 is KGHSH, CDR2 LQKENI, per germline.

This clone was picked up many times. V gene TRBV2 combines with J gene TRBJ2-5, with D tentatively TRBD2 (5 bases). This CDR3 contains 15 residues. The germline V gene has CDR1 SNHLY and CDR2 FYNNEI. Trimming removed 6 bases at V and 6 bases at J, with 20 bases between. Here the CDR3 DNA reads TGTGCCAGCAGGGCCGGATGGGAGACGACGAAGACCCAGTACTTC. Protein product: CASRAGWETTKTQYF.

This clone occurred a few times. J is TRBJ2-1 and V is TRBV7-2, with 9 bases fitting TRBD2. Germline assignment: CDR1 SGHTA and CDR2 FQGNSA. Germline trimming cut 2 bases from V and 3 bases from J; bases unmatched to any gene: 2. The CDR3 has 15 residues. CDR3 DNA: TGTGCCAGCAGCTTACAAGCGGGAGGCTACAATGAGCAGTTCTTC. Its protein is CASSLQAGGYNEQFF.

The count of this clone is one. The chain combines TRBV28 with TRBJ1-3; 7 bases agree with TRBD1. The CDR3 is made up of 15 amino acids. CDR1 is MDHEN, CDR2 SYDVKM, per germline. Trimming at V came to 6 bases and at J to 8 bases, leaving 13 bases not matched to a gene. The CDR3: CASSDRATASDTIYF. The CDR3 nucleotides are TGTGCCAGCAGCGACAGGGCGACGGCCTCAGACACCATATATTTT.

The rearrangement links TRBV11-3 to TRBJ2-3; the match to TRBD2 covers 8 bases. Germline CDR1 SGHNT, CDR2 YENEEA. Germline trimming cut 5 bases from V and 0 bases from J; bases unmatched to any gene: 4. The CDR3 contains 15 residues. The CDR3 is CASSISGISTDTQYF. CDR3 in DNA: TGTGCCAGCAGCATTAGCGGGATTAGCACAGATACGCAGTATTTT.

The chain is built from TRBV6-1 and TRBJ1-5; 12 bases map to TRBD1. The trim removed 2 bases at V and 6 bases at J, leaving 11 bases unmatched. The CDR3 has 18 amino acids. CDR1 and CDR2 (germline): MNHNS, SASEGT. The CDR3 nucleotides are TGTGCCAGCAGTGAACAGGGACAGGGGGCCAGAATAGGTCAGCCCCAGCATTTT. As protein: CASSEQGQGARIGQPQHF.

The chain recombines TRBV6-5 with TRBJ1-1; D is unresolved. V was trimmed by 5 bases and J by 10 bases, leaving 14 bases between them. The length of the CDR3 is 12 residues. Germline lookup yields CDR1 MNHEY and CDR2 SVGAGI. This CDR3 reads CASSPKRVIAFF. CDR3 in DNA: TGTGCCAGCAGTCCCAAGAGGGTCATAGCTTTCTTT.

V is TRBV3-1 (or the pseudogene TRBV3-2) and J is TRBJ1-1; no reliable D call. The CDR3 consists of 13 residues. Germline V gives CDR1 LGHDT, CDR2 YNNKEL (reference sequence). The ends were cut back, 2 bases at V and 4 bases at J, with 8 bases in the middle. CDR3 amino acids: CASSQSGITEAFF. CDR3 nucleotides: TGTGCCAGCAGCCAATCCGGGATCACTGAAGCTTTCTTT.

The CDR3 sequence is CASSFLLHPNTGELFF. The CDR3 region has the DNA TGTGCCAGCAGCTTCTTACTCCACCCGAACACCGGGGAGCTGTTTTTT. The chain recombines TRBV5-4 with TRBJ2-2; D gene unclear. This CDR3 region has 16 residues. CDR1 SGHNT and CDR2 YYREEE come from the germline V gene (reference sequence). The ends were cut back, 2 bases at V and 0 bases at J, with 11 bases in the middle.

The chain employs TRBV7-2 and TRBJ2-1; maybe TRBD2 (7 bases). This CDR3 comprises 14 residues. Between the trimmed V and J ends, which lost 1 base and 6 bases, there was a span of 10 bases. Germline V CDR1 and CDR2: SGHTA, FQGNSA. CDR3 region: CASSLEGGLNEQFF. Here the CDR3 DNA reads TGTGCCAGCAGCTTAGAGGGGGGGCTCAATGAGCAGTTCTTC. The full variable domain, with the rest looked up from reference TRBV7-2 and TRBJ2-1, is GAGVSQSPSNKVTEKGKDVELRCDPISGHTALYWYRQSLGQGLEFLIYFQGNSAPDKSGLPSDRFSAERTGGSVSTLTIQRTQQEDSAVYLCASSLEGGLNEQFFGPGTRLTVL.

V gene TRBV19 combines with J gene TRBJ1-5; TRBD1 aligns across 7 bases. CDR1 and CDR2 from the germline V gene are LNHDA and SQIVND (reference sequence). The CDR3 is made up of 14 amino acids. After removal of 5 bases from V and 5 bases from J, the junction contained 6 bases not matched to a gene. The CDR3 sequence: CASSPTGQDQPQHF. The CDR3 region has the DNA TGTGCCAGTAGTCCGACAGGGCAAGATCAGCCCCAGCATTTT. The entire variable domain, with the rest obtained from reference TRBV19 and TRBJ1-5, is as follows: DGGITQSPKYLFRKEGQNVTLSCEQNLNHDAMYWYRQDPGQGLRLIYYSQIVNDFQKGDIAEGYSVSREKKESFPLTVTSAQKNPTAFYLCASSPTGQDQPQHFGDGTRLSIL.

The chain uses TRBV7-3 and TRBJ2-7; tentative D call: TRBD2 (5 bases). The V and J ends lost 3 bases and 5 bases respectively, with 14 bases between them. This CDR3 has 14 amino acids. CDR1 and CDR2 (germline): SGHTA, FQGTGA. The CDR3 coding sequence is TGTGCCAGCAGCTTGGGCGGGCCGAACAACGAGCAGTACTTC. It translates to CASSLGGPNNEQYF.

This chain connects TRBV5-1 to TRBJ2-7, with TRBD1 matching 9 bases. The CDR3 length is 19 residues. The junction had 13 bases not matched to a gene; V was cut back by 0 bases and J by 0 bases. Germline V lookup: CDR1 SGHRS, CDR2 YFSETQ. The CDR3 spells CASSLAIGQGRTSSYEQYF. The DNA for the CDR3 is TGCGCCAGCAGCTTGGCGATCGGACAGGGGAGAACTAGCTCCTACGAGCAGTACTTC.

The CDR3 spells CASRLAANTEAFF. In DNA, the CDR3 is TGTGCCAGCAGGCTAGCAGCCAACACTGAAGCTTTCTTT. The genes are TRBV27 and TRBJ1-1; D call uncertain. The germline V gene encodes CDR1 MNHEY and CDR2 SMNVEV (reference sequence). The germline V and J ends were trimmed by 6 bases and 2 bases, with 10 bases remaining between them. The CDR3 contains 13 residues.

J is TRBJ1-5 and V is TRBV5-8; D call uncertain. Deletions cut 4 bases from V and 3 bases from J, with 14 bases between. This CDR3 has 15 residues. Germline loops: CDR1 SGHTS, CDR2 YDEGEE. The CDR3 sequence is CASSGGRGFNQPQHF. The CDR3 coding sequence is TGTGCCAGCAGCGGTGGCCGGGGATTCAATCAGCCCCAGCATTTT.

The V call is TRBV5-1, the J call TRBJ1-2; D remains unclear. Germline CDR1 and CDR2: SGHRS and YFSETQ. CDR3 length: 13 residues. Deletions cut 0 bases from V and 7 bases from J, with 10 bases between. This CDR3 reads CASSLVQLSGYTF. For the CDR3, the DNA is TGCGCCAGCAGCTTGGTCCAACTTTCTGGCTACACCTTC.

The chain carries TRBV11-2 and TRBJ2-7, with TRBD2 identical over 7 bases. V lost 3 bases and J lost 2; bases outside the gene matches: 7. The CDR3 has 15 residues. From germline, CDR1 is SGHAT and CDR2 FQNNGV. Here the CDR3 reads CASSFQVLAAYEQYF. In DNA, the CDR3 is TGTGCCAGCAGCTTTCAAGTGCTAGCGGCCTACGAGCAGTACTTC.

V is TRBV19 and J is TRBJ2-1, with 11 bases fitting TRBD2. Losses at the gene ends were 5 bases for V and 7 bases for J; bases not matched to a gene: 16. Germline loops: CDR1 LNHDA, CDR2 SQIVND (reference sequence). The CDR3 loop spans 18 amino acids. CDR3 bases: TGTGCCAGTAGTTTCTTTAGCGGGAGGGCCTCAGGGGGGAATGAGCAGTTCTTC. As protein: CASSFFSGRASGGNEQFF. Full variable domain (remainder filled in from reference TRBV19 and TRBJ2-1): DGGITQSPKYLFRKEGQNVTLSCEQNLNHDAMYWYRQDPGQGLRLIYYSQIVNDFQKGDIAEGYSVSREKKESFPLTVTSAQKNPTAFYLCASSFFSGRASGGNEQFFGPGTRLTVL.

This clone was seen ten or more times. The CDR3 sequence: CASSVPGYLNTGELFF. In nucleotides, the CDR3 is TGTGCCAGCAGCGTACCCGGGTACCTGAACACCGGGGAGCTGTTTTTT. This chain connects TRBV9 to TRBJ2-2; D gene ambiguous. Germline V CDR1 and CDR2: SGDLS, YYNGEE. The ends were cut back, 1 base at V and 1 base at J, with 11 bases in the middle. The length of the CDR3 is 16 residues.

The genes are TRBV3-1 (or the pseudogene TRBV3-2) and TRBJ2-5, with TRBD2 identical over 8 bases. Germline CDR1 LGHDT, CDR2 YNNKEL (reference sequence). V gave up 1 base and J gave up 4 bases; unmatched junction bases: 8. The CDR3 covers 16 residues. CDR3 residues: CASSQGARGEGETQYF. The CDR3 DNA follows: TGTGCCAGCAGCCAAGGGGCGCGGGGGGAAGGAGAGACCCAGTACTTC.

The V gene is TRBV7-2, the J gene TRBJ2-5; 8 bases are a match to TRBD2. V shed 8 bases and J 2 bases; nucleotides not matched to a gene: 4. The CDR3 extends over 13 amino acids. Germline assignment: CDR1 SGHTA and CDR2 FQGNSA. The CDR3 nucleotides read TGTGCCAGCTCGCGGGGGGCACAAGAGACCCAGTACTTC. Encoded protein: CASSRGAQETQYF.

On this clone itself: This same CDR3 is encoded by further DNA sequences in the sample. V is TRBV2 and J is TRBJ2-1; 12 positions agree with TRBD2. Per the germline V gene, CDR1 is SNHLY and CDR2 is FYNNEI. CDR3 size: 14 residues. Unmatched junction bases numbered 1, after V lost 4 bases and J lost 6 bases. The DNA for the CDR3 is TGTGCCAGCAGTGGACTAGCGGGGGTCAATGAGCAGTTCTTC. It encodes CASSGLAGVNEQFF.

The rearrangement uses TRBV6-5 and TRBJ1-4, with 7 bases matching TRBD1. Germline V CDR1 and CDR2: MNHEY, SVGAGI. The CDR3 runs to 15 residues. V lost 5 bases to trimming and J lost 8 bases; unmatched junction nucleotides: 11. CDR3 sequence reads: CASSPKGAVREKLFF. The CDR3 nucleotides are TGTGCCAGCAGTCCTAAGGGGGCCGTTCGGGAAAAACTGTTTTTT.

The chain recombines TRBV19 with TRBJ1-6; 7 positions match TRBD1. CDR1 LNHDA and CDR2 SQIVND come from the germline V gene (reference sequence). The CDR3 spans 17 residues. The junction had 15 bases not matched to a gene; V was cut back by 4 bases and J by 9 bases. CDR3 sequence (DNA): TGTGCCAGTAGTACCAGGGGGTTGGCCAGCCTGGGTTCACCCCTCCACTTT. This sequence encodes CASSTRGLASLGSPLHF.

V gene TRBV7-3 combines with J gene TRBJ2-2, with D perhaps TRBD1 (5 bases). The CDR3 contains 13 residues. Germline V gives CDR1 SGHTA, CDR2 FQGTGA. With 7 bases removed from V and 4 bases from J, the gap between germline ends came to 10 bases. The CDR3 DNA reads TGTGCCAGCAACTTCGACAGCACCGGGGAGCTGTTTTTT. Encoded protein: CASNFDSTGELFF. Combining the CDR3 with reference TRBV7-3 and TRBJ2-2 gives the whole variable domain GAGVSQTPSNKVTEKGKYVELRCDPISGHTALYWYRQSLGQGPEFLIYFQGTGAADDSGLPNDRFFAVRPEGSVSTLKIQRTERGDSAVYLCASNFDSTGELFFGEGSRLTVL.

The chain has TRBV19 and TRBJ1-5, with 10 nucleotides matching TRBD1. The V gene end was trimmed by 4 bases and the J gene end by 7 bases; junction bases not matched to a gene: 4. The CDR3 is made up of 14 amino acids. The germline V gene encodes CDR1 LNHDA and CDR2 SQIVND (reference sequence). The CDR3, as DNA: TGTGCCAGTAGTACACGGACAGGGGGGCAGCCCCAGCATTTT. This sequence encodes CASSTRTGGQPQHF.

The chain couples TRBV6-2 or TRBV6-3 to TRBJ1-1, with D possibly being TRBD1 (6 bases). The CDR3 is 13 amino acids. Germline V gene sequence: CDR1 MNHEY, CDR2 SVGEGT. V gave up 0 bases and J gave up 10 bases, with 12 bases separating them. For the CDR3, the DNA is TGTGCCAGCAGTTACTCCGGACAGCTGGGAGCTTTCTTT. Translation: CASSYSGQLGAFF.